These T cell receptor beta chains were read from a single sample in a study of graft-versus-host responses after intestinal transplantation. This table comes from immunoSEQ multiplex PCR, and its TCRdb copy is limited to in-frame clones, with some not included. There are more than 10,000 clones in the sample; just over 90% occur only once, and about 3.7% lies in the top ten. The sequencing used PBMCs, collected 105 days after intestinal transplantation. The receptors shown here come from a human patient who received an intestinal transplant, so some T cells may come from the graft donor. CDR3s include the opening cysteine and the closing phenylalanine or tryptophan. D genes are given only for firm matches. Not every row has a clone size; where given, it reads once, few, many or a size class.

CDR3: CATSRDQGGPYGYTF
DNA: TGTGCCACCAGCAGAGATCAAGGGGGACCCTATGGCTACACCTTC
size: NA
V: TRBV15
J: TRBJ1-2
D: NA

CDR3: CASTLWHPASGSLTDTQYF
DNA: TGTGCCAGTACTTTGTGGCATCCGGCGAGCGGGAGCCTCACAGATACGCAGTATTTT
size: NA
V: TRBV19
J: TRBJ2-3
D: TRBD2

CDR3: CASSLYRGDTDTQYF
DNA: TGTGCCAGCAGCTTATATAGGGGCGACACAGATACGCAGTATTTT
size: NA
V: TRBV7-9
J: TRBJ2-3
D: NA

CDR3: CASSVGVVGGVGEQFF
DNA: TGTGCCAGCAGCGTAGGAGTTGTAGGAGGGGTCGGTGAGCAGTTCTTC
size: NA
V: TRBV9
J: TRBJ2-1
D: NA

CDR3: CASSFSRDPGNTIYF
DNA: TGTGCCAGCAGCTTTTCGAGAGACCCGGGGAACACCATATATTTT
size: NA
V: TRBV7-9
J: TRBJ1-3
D: NA

CDR3: CASSFRGRTNTGELFF
DNA: TGCGCCAGCAGCTTCCGCGGGAGGACGAACACCGGGGAGCTGTTTTTT
size: NA
V: TRBV5-1
J: TRBJ2-2
D: TRBD2

CDR3: CASSSPRGLGQPQHF
DNA: TGTGCCAGCAGCAGCCCCAGGGGGCTCGGTCAGCCCCAGCATTTT
size: NA
V: TRBV11-2
J: TRBJ1-5
D: TRBD1

CDR3: CASTAGGSYGYTF
DNA: TGTGCCAGCACGGCAGGTGGGAGCTATGGCTACACCTTC
size: NA
V: TRBV6-5
J: TRBJ1-2
D: NA

CDR3: CASSFLRSSSYEQYF
DNA: TGTGCCAGCAGTTTTCTTCGATCAAGCTCCTACGAGCAGTACTTC
size: NA
V: TRBV27
J: TRBJ2-7
D: NA

CDR3: CARRGGNEQFF
DNA: TGTGCCAGGCGGGGGGGAAATGAGCAGTTCTTC
size: NA
V: TRBV11-3
J: TRBJ2-1
D: TRBD2

CDR3: CASSAKLAGGTHTQETQYF
DNA: TGTGCCAGCAGCGCCAAACTAGCGGGAGGAACTCATACCCAAGAGACCCAGTACTTC
size: NA
V: TRBV11-2
J: TRBJ2-5
D: TRBD2

CDR3: CASWTGGNYGYTF
DNA: TGTGCCAGTTGGACAGGGGGCAACTATGGCTACACCTTC
size: NA
V: TRBV6-6
J: TRBJ1-2
D: TRBD1

CDR3: CASSSLGGVYNEQFF
DNA: TGTGCCAGCAGCTCCCTTGGCGGGGTCTACAATGAGCAGTTCTTC
size: NA
V: TRBV7-3
J: TRBJ2-1
D: NA

CDR3: CASSLPWGNTEAFF
DNA: TGTGCCAGCAGCTTACCCTGGGGAAACACTGAAGCTTTCTTT
size: NA
V: TRBV7-9
J: TRBJ1-1
D: NA

CDR3: CASSSGDRVVEDTQYF
DNA: TGTGCCAGCAGCTCCGGAGACAGGGTCGTCGAAGATACGCAGTATTTT
size: NA
V: TRBV11-3
J: TRBJ2-3
D: TRBD1

CDR3: CASSIDLANTEAFF
DNA: TGTGCCAGTAGTATAGATCTAGCTAACACTGAAGCTTTCTTT
size: NA
V: TRBV19
J: TRBJ1-1
D: NA

CDR3: CASSPDKGDSYEQYF
DNA: TGTGCCAGCAGCCCGGATAAGGGAGATTCCTACGAGCAGTACTTC
size: once
V: TRBV5-4
J: TRBJ2-7
D: NA

CDR3: CASSFSAEETQYF
DNA: TGTGCCAGCAGCTTCTCAGCCGAAGAGACCCAGTACTTC
size: NA
V: TRBV7-6
J: TRBJ2-5
D: NA

CDR3: CASKSLGEQYF
DNA: TGTGCCAGCAAATCGCTAGGCGAGCAGTACTTC
size: NA
V: TRBV5-7
J: TRBJ2-7
D: NA

CDR3: CATQGWRELSTGELFF
DNA: TGTGCCACCCAAGGTTGGCGGGAGTTAAGCACCGGGGAGCTGTTTTTT
size: NA
V: TRBV28
J: TRBJ2-2
D: TRBD2

CDR3: CASSHLPGTPGWSYEQYF
DNA: TGCGCCAGCAGCCACTTACCCGGGACCCCCGGTTGGTCCTACGAGCAGTACTTC
size: NA
V: TRBV5-1
J: TRBJ2-7
D: NA

CDR3: CASSLGDTQYF
DNA: TGTGCCAGCAGCCTAGGAGATACGCAGTATTTT
size: NA
V: TRBV11-1
J: TRBJ2-3
D: NA

CDR3: CASSLSGNDSYEQYF
DNA: TGTGCCAGCAGTTTATCAGGGAATGACTCCTACGAGCAGTACTTC
size: NA
V: TRBV28
J: TRBJ2-7
D: NA

CDR3: CASQMGAGRANTGELFF
DNA: TGTGCCAGCCAGATGGGAGCAGGCCGAGCGAACACCGGGGAGCTGTTTTTT
size: NA
V: TRBV7-6
J: TRBJ2-2
D: NA

CDR3: CSVESATSYEQYF
DNA: TGCAGCGTTGAATCGGCCACCTCCTACGAGCAGTACTTC
size: NA
V: TRBV29-1
J: TRBJ2-7
D: NA

CDR3: CASSPHPSGGPYNEQFF
DNA: TGTGCCAGCAGCCCTCATCCTAGCGGGGGGCCCTACAATGAGCAGTTCTTC
size: NA
V: TRBV21-1
J: TRBJ2-1
D: NA

CDR3: CASRRTPVGNTEAFF
DNA: TGCGCCAGCAGGCGGACACCCGTTGGGAACACTGAAGCTTTCTTT
size: NA
V: TRBV4-1
J: TRBJ1-1
D: NA

CDR3: CSVEDRDLPVDEQFF
DNA: TGCAGCGTTGAAGATCGAGACCTCCCGGTGGATGAGCAGTTCTTC
size: NA
V: TRBV29-1
J: TRBJ2-1
D: NA

CDR3: CASSFGTTQETQYF
DNA: TGTGCCAGCAGCTTTGGGACTACCCAAGAGACCCAGTACTTC
size: NA
V: TRBV11-2
J: TRBJ2-5
D: TRBD2